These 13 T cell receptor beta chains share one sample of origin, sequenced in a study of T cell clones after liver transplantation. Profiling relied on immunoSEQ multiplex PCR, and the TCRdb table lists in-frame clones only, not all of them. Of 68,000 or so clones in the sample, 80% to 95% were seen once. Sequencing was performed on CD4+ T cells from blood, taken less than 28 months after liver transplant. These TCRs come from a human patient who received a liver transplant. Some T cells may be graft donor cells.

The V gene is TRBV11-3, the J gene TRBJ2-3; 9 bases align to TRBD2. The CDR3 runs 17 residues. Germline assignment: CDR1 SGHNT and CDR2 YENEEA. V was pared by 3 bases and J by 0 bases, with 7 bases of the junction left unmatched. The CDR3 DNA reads TGTGCCAGCAGCTTGTGGCCTAGCGGGGCTAGCACAGATACGCAGTATTTT. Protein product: CASSLWPSGASTDTQYF.

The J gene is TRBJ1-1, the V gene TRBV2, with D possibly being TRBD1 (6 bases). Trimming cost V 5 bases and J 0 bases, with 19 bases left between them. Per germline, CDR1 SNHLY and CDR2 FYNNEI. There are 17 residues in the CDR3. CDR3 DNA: TGTGCCAGCAGTAGAATGGGCCTCACAGGGATGAACACTGAAGCTTTCTTT. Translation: CASSRMGLTGMNTEAFF. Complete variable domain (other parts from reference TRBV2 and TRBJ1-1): EPEVTQTPSHQVTQMGQEVILRCVPISNHLYFYWYRQILGQKVEFLVSFYNNEISEKSEIFDDQFSVERPDGSNFTLKIRSTKLEDSAMYFCASSRMGLTGMNTEAFFGQGTRLTVV.

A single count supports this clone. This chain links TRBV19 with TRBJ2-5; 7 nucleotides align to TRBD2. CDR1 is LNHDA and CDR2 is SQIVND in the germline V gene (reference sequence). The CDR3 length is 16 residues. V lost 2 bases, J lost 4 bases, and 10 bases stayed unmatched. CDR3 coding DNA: TGTGCCAGTAGTATATCTGCCGGGAGGTGGGCAGAGACCCAGTACTTC. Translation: CASSISAGRWAETQYF.

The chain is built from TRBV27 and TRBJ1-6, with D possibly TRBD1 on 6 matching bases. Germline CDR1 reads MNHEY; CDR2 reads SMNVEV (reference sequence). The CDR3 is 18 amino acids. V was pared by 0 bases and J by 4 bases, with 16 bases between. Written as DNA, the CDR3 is TGTGCCAGCAGTTTATCGTCCAGGACAGCAACTTATAATTCACCCCTCCACTTT. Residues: CASSLSSRTATYNSPLHF.

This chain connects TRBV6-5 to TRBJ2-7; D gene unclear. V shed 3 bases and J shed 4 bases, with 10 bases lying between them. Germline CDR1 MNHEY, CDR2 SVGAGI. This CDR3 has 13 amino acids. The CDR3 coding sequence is TGTGCCAGCAGTTATCAACCAAAATACGAGCAGTACTTC. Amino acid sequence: CASSYQPKYEQYF.

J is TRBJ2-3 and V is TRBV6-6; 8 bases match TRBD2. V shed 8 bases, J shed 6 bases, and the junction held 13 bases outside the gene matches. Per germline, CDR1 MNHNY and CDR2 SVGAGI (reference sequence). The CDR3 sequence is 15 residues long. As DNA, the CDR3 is TGTGCCAGCTCACCCTCGGGCGGGAGGCCGGATACGCAGTATTTT. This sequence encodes CASSPSGGRPDTQYF.

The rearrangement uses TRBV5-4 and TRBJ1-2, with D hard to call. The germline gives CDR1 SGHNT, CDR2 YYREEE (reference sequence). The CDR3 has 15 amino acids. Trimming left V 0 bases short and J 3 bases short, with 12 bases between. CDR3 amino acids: CASSLVRRDDYGYTF. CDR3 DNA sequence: TGTGCCAGCAGCTTGGTGCGACGGGATGACTATGGCTACACCTTC.

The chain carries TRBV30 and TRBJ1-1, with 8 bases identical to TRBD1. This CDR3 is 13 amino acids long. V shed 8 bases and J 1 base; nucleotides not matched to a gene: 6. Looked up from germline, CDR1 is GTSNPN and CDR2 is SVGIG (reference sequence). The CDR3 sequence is CAGQTGENTEAFF. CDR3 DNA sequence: TGTGCCGGACAGACAGGGGAGAACACTGAAGCTTTCTTT.

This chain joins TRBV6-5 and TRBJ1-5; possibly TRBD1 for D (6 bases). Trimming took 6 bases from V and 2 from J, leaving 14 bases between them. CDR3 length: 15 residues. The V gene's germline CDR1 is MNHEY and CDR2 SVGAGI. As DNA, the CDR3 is TGTGCCAGCAGCCTGGGGGGGGCGGGCAATCAGCCCCAGCATTTT. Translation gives CASSLGGAGNQPQHF.

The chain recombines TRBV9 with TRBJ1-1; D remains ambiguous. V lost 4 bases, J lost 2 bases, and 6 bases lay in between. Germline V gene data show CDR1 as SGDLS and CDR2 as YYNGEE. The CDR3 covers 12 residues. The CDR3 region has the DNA TGTGCCAGCAGCCCACGAAACACTGAAGCTTTCTTT. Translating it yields CASSPRNTEAFF.

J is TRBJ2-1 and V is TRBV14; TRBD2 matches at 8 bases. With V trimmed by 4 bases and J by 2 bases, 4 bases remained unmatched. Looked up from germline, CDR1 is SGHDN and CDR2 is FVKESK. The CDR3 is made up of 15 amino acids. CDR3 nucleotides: TGTGCCAGCAGCCGTAGCGGGATGACCTACAATGAGCAGTTCTTC. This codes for CASSRSGMTYNEQFF.

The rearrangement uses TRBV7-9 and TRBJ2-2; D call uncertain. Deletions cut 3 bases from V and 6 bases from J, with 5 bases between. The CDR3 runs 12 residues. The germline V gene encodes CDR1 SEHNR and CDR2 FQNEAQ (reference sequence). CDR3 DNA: TGTGCCAGCAGCTTTTACTCCGGGGAGCTGTTTTTT. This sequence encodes CASSFYSGELFF.

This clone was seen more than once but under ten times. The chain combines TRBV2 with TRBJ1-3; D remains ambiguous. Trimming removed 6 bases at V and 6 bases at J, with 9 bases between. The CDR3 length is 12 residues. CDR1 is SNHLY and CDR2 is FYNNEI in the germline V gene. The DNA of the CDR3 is TGTGCCAGCAGCCCCGCCCCAAACACCATATATTTT. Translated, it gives CASSPAPNTIYF.